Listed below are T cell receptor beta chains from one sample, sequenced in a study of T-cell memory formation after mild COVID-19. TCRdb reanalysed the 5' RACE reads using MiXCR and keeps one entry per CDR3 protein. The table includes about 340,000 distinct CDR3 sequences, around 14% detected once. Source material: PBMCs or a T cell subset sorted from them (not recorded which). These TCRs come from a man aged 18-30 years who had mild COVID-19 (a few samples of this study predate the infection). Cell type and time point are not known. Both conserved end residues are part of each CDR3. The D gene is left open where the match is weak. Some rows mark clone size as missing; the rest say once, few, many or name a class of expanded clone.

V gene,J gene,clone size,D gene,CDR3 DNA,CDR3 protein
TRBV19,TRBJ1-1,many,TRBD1,TGTGCCAGTAGTGCGCCCAGGGGGCCGGCCACTGAAGCTTTCTTT,CASSAPRGPATEAFF
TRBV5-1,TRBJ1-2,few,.,TGCGCCAGCAGCTTCGACACCACCGGTCGGGTTACCAACTATGGCTACACCTTC,CASSFDTTGRVTNYGYTF
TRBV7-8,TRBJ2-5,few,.,TGTGCCAGCAGCTTGGACTTGACGGAGACCCAGTACTTC,CASSLDLTETQYF
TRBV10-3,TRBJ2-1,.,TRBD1,TGTGCCATCAGGGTTACAGGGGGGCCGAATGAGCAGTTCTTC,CAIRVTGGPNEQFF
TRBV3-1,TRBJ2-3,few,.,TGTGCCAGCAGCCACCCGCTGGGAGATACGCAGTATTTT,CASSHPLGDTQYF
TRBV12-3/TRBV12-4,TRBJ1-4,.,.,TGTGCCAGCAGTCACCGGGCTCCAAATGAAAAACTGTTTTTT,CASSHRAPNEKLFF
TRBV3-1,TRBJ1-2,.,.,TGTGCCAGCAGCCAAGCGCGGGGGGCCAGTGGCTACACCTTC,CASSQARGASGYTF
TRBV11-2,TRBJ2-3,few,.,TGTGCCAGCAGCTTAGGGTATAGCACAGATACGCAGTATTTT,CASSLGYSTDTQYF
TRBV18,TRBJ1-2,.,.,TGTGCCAGCTCACCCCAGGGGAGAGGCTATGGCTACACCTTC,CASSPQGRGYGYTF
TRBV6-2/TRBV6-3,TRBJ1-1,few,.,TGTGCCAGCAGTCTAGGAGGGCAGGGGATGGCTGAAGCTTTCTTT,CASSLGGQGMAEAFF
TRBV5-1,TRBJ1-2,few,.,TGCGCCAGCAGCTCAGTTTCGGCCTCCCCTTCCTATGGCTACACCTTC,CASSSVSASPSYGYTF
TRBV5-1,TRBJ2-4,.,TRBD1,TGCGCCAGCAGTTCCGGACAGGGGGGGAAAAACATTCAGTACTTC,CASSSGQGGKNIQYF
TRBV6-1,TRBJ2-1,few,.,TGTGCCAGCAGTGAATATCAGGGGCTACCCTACAATGAGCAGTTCTTC,CASSEYQGLPYNEQFF
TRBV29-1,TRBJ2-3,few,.,TGCAGCGTGCCAGGGGAAAATACAGATACGCAGTATTTT,CSVPGENTDTQYF
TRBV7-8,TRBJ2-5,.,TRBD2,TGTGCCAGCAGGAGTCGACTAGCGGGGAAAGAGACCCAGTACTTC,CASRSRLAGKETQYF
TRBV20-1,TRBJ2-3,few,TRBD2,TGCAGTGCTACCCACGTACTAGCGGGGGGCACAGATACGCAGTATTTT,CSATHVLAGGTDTQYF
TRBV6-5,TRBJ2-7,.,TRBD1,TGTGCCAGCACAAACCGGGACAGGTTTTACGAGCAGTACTTC,CASTNRDRFYEQYF
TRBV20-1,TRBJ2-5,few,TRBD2,TGCAGTGCAAGACTAGCGGGGGCCCGCCAAGAGACCCAGTACTTC,CSARLAGARQETQYF
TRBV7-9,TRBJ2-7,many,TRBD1,TGTGCCAGCAGCCCGGGACAGCCCTACGAGCAGTACTTC,CASSPGQPYEQYF
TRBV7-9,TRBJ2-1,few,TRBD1,TGTGCCAGCAGCACCGGGACAGGGATCCACAATGGCGATGAGCAGTTCTTC,CASSTGTGIHNGDEQFF
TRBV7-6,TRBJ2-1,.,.,TGTGCCAGCAGCTCCCGAGTGGGGGATGCTGAGCAGTTCTTC,CASSSRVGDAEQFF
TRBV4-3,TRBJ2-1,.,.,TGCGCCAGCAGCCAAGACCTGGACAGCAACAATGAGCAGTTCTTC,CASSQDLDSNNEQFF
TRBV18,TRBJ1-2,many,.,TGTGCCAGCAGTCCGGGAAGTAACTATGGCTACACCTTC,CASSPGSNYGYTF
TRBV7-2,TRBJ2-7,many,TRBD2,TGTGCCAGCAGCTTCGCGGGGGGGCGGGAGCAGTACTTC,CASSFAGGREQYF
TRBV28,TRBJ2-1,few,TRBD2,TGTGCCAGCAGTTTAAGGCTAGCGGCAGTATACAATGAGCAGTTCTTC,CASSLRLAAVYNEQFF
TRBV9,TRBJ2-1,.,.,TGTGCCAGCAGCGTAGTGGGTAGGGGATCCTACAATGAGCAGTTCTTC,CASSVVGRGSYNEQFF
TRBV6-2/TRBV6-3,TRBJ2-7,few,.,TGTGCCAGCAGTTACTCGGTCTACGAGCAGTACTTC,CASSYSVYEQYF
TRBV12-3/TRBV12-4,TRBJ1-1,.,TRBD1,TGTGCCAGCAGACAGGGGGTCGGGACAGCAGGTGAAGCTTTCTTT,CASRQGVGTAGEAFF
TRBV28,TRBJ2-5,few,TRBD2,TGTGCCAGCAGTTCGGAGCGGGGCCGGGAGACCCAGTACTTC,CASSSERGRETQYF